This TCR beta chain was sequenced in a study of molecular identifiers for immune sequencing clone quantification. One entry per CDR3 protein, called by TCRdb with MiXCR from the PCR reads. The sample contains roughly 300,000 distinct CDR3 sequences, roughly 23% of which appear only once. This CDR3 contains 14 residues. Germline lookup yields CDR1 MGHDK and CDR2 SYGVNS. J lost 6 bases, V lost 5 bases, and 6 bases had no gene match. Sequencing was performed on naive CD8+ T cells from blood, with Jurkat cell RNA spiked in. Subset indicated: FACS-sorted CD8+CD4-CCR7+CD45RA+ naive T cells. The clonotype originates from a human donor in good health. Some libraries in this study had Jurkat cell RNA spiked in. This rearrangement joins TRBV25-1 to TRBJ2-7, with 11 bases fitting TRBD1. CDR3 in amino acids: CASSPIGTGGEQYF. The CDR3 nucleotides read TGTGCCAGCAGTCCCATTGGGACAGGGGGCGAGCAGTACTTC.